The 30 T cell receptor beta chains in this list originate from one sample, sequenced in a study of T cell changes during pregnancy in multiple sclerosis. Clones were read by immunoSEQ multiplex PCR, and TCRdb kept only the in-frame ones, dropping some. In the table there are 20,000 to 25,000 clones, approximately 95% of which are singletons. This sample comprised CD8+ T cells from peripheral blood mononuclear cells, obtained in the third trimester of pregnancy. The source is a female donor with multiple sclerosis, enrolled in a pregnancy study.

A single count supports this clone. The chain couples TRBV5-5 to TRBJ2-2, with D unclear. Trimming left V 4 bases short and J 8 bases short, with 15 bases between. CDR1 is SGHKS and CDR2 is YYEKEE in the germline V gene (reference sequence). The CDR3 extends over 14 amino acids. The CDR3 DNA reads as TGTGCCAGCAGCCTAACTACCGTCGTTGGGGAGCTGTTTTTT. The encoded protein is CASSLTTVVGELFF.

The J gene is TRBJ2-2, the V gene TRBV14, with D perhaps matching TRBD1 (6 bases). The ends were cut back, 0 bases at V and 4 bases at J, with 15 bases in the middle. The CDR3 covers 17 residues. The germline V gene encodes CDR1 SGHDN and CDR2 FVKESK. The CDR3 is CASSQDTWGRGTGELFF. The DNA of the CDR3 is TGTGCCAGCAGCCAAGACACATGGGGGCGCGGCACCGGGGAGCTGTTTTTT.

CDR3 DNA: TGTGCCAGCAGCATACAGGGACCTGGGGCCAACGTCCTGACTTTC. Translated, it gives CASSIQGPGANVLTF. The chain has TRBV6-6 and TRBJ2-6, with D tentatively TRBD1 (6 bases). There are 15 residues in the CDR3. Trimming removed 6 bases at V and 2 bases at J, with 11 bases between. CDR1 is MNHNY and CDR2 is SVGAGI in the germline V gene (reference sequence).

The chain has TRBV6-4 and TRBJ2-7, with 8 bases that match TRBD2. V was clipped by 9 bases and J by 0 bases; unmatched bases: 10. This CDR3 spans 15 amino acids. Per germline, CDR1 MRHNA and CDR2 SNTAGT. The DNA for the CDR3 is TGTGCCAGGAGTCTAGCGGGTAGATTCTCCTACGAGCAGTACTTC. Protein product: CARSLAGRFSYEQYF.

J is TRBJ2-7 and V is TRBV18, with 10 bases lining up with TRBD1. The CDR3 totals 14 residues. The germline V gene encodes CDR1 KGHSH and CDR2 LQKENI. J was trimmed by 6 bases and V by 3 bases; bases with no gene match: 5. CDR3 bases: TGTGCCAGCTCACCGGAGACAGGGGGCGCCGAGCAGTACTTC. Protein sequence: CASSPETGGAEQYF.

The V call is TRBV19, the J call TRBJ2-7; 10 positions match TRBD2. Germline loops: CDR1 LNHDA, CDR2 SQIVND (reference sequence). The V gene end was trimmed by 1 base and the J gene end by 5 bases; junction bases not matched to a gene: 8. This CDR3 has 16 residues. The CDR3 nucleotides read TGTGCCAGTAGTATAGTTTCACTAGCGGGACTTAACGAGCAGTACTTC. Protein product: CASSIVSLAGLNEQYF.

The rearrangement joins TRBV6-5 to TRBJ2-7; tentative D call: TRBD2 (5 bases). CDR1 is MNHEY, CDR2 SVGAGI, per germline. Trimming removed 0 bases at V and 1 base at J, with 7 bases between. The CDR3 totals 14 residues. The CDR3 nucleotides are TGTGCCAGCAGTTACTCCTCGGGGTCCTACGAGCAGTACTTC. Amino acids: CASSYSSGSYEQYF.

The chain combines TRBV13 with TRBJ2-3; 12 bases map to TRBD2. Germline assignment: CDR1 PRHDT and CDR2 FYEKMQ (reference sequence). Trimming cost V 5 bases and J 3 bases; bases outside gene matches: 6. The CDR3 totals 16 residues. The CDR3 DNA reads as TGTGCCAGCAGCCCAACTAGCGGGGGGATTACAGATACGCAGTATTTT. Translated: CASSPTSGGITDTQYF.

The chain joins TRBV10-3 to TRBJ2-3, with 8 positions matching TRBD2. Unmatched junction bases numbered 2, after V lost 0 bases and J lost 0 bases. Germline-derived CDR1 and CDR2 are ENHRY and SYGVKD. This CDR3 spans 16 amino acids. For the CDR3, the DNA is TGTGCCATCAGTGAGTCTCGGACTAGCAGCACAGATACGCAGTATTTT. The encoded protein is CAISESRTSSTDTQYF.

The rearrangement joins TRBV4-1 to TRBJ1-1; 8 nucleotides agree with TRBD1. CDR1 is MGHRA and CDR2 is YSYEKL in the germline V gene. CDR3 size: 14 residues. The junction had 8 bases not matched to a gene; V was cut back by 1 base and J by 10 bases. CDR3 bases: TGCGCCAGCAGCCAAGGGACAGGGCGGTGGGTAGCTTTCTTT. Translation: CASSQGTGRWVAFF.

The CDR3 is CASSHPGTPNTGELFF. Here the CDR3 DNA reads TGTGCCAGTAGCCACCCCGGGACACCGAACACCGGGGAGCTGTTTTTT. The chain has TRBV19 and TRBJ2-2; the D gene is possibly TRBD1 (6 bases). The CDR3 runs 16 residues. V was trimmed by 6 bases and J by 0 bases, leaving 14 bases between them. Germline CDR1 LNHDA, CDR2 SQIVND (reference sequence).

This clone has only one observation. The CDR3 nucleotides are TGCGCCAGCAGCCAAGATCACCATCTAGCGGGGGGTACGATTCAGTACTTC. Protein sequence: CASSQDHHLAGGTIQYF. This chain uses TRBV4-3 with TRBJ2-4, with 11 bases that match TRBD2. Per germline, CDR1 LGHNA and CDR2 YSLEER. The ends lost 0 bases at V and 10 bases at J; junction bases unmatched: 11. This CDR3 is built from 17 residues.

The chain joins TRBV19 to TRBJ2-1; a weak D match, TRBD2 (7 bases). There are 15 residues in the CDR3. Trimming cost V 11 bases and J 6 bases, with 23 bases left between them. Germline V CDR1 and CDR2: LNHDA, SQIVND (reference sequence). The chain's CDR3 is CACRAILGGGNEQFF. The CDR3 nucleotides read TGTGCCTGCAGGGCTATCCTGGGAGGGGGCAATGAGCAGTTCTTC. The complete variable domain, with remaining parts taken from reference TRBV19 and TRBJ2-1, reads DGGITQSPKYLFRKEGQNVTLSCEQNLNHDAMYWYRQDPGQGLRLIYYSQIVNDFQKGDIAEGYSVSREKKESFPLTVTSAQKNPTAFYLCACRAILGGGNEQFFGPGTRLTVL.

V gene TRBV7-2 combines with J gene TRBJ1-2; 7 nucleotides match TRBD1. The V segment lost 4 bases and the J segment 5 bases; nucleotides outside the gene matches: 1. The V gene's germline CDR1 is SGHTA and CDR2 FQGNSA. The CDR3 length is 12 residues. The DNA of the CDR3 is TGTGCCAGCAGCTCGACAGGGTATGGCTACACCTTC. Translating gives CASSSTGYGYTF.

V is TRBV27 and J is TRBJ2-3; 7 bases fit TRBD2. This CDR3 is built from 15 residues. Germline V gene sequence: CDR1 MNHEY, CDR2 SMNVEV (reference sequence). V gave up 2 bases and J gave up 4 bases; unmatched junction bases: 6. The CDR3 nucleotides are TGTGCCAGCAGTTTAGGCGGGAGTTCCGCAGATACGCAGTATTTT. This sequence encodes CASSLGGSSADTQYF.

CDR3 sequence (DNA): TGCGCCAGCAGCTTGACAGGGCCTGGGGATGAGCAGTTCTTC. Encoded protein: CASSLTGPGDEQFF. This rearrangement joins TRBV4-1 to TRBJ2-1; 7 nucleotides match TRBD1. CDR1 is MGHRA and CDR2 is YSYEKL in the germline V gene. Losses at the gene ends were 5 bases for V and 8 bases for J; bases not matched to a gene: 9. The CDR3 is 14 residues long.

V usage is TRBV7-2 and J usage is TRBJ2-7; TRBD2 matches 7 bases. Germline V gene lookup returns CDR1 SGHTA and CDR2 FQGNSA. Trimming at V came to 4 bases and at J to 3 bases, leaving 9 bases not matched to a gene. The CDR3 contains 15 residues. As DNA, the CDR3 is TGTGCCAGCAGCTCCGCGGGACTAAACAACTACGAGCAGTACTTC. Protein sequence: CASSSAGLNNYEQYF. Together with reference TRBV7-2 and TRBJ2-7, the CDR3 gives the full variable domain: GAGVSQSPSNKVTEKGKDVELRCDPISGHTALYWYRQSLGQGLEFLIYFQGNSAPDKSGLPSDRFSAERTGGSVSTLTIQRTQQEDSAVYLCASSSAGLNNYEQYFGPGTRLTVT.

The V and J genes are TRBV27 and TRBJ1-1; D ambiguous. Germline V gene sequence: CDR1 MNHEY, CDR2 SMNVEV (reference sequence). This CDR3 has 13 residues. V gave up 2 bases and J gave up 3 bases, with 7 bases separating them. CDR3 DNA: TGTGCCAGCAGTTTAACAAAGTACACTGAAGCTTTCTTT. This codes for CASSLTKYTEAFF.

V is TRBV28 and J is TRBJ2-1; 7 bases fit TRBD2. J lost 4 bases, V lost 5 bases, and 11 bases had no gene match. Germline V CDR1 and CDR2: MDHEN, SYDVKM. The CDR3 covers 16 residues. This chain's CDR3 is CASSPPAGESYNEQFF. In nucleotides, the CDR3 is TGTGCCAGCAGTCCCCCTGCGGGAGAGAGTTACAATGAGCAGTTCTTC.

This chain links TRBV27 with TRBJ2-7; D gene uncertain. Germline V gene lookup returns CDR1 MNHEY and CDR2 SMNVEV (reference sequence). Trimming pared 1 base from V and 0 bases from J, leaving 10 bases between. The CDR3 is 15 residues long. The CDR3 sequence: CASSLYAGDSYEQYF. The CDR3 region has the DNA TGTGCCAGCAGTTTATATGCAGGCGACTCCTACGAGCAGTACTTC.

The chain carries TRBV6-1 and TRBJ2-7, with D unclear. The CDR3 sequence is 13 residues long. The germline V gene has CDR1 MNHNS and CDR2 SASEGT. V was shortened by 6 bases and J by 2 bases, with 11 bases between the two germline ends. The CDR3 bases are TGTGCCAGCAGCCCCGGTCCAACCTACGAGCAGTACTTC. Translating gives CASSPGPTYEQYF.

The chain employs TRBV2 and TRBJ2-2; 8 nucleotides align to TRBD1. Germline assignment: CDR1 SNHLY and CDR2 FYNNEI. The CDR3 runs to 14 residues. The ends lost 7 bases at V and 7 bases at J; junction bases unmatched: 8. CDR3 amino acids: CASIPGQAGGELFF. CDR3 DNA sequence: TGTGCCAGCATCCCGGGACAGGCAGGCGGGGAGCTGTTTTTT.

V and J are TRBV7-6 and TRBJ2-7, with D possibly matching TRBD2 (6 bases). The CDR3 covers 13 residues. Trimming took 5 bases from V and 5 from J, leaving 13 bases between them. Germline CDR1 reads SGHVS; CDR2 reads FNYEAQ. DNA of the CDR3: TGTGCCAGCAGCCGAGCCGGGGGTAACGAGCAGTACTTC. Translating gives CASSRAGGNEQYF. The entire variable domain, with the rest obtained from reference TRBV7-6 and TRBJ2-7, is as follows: GAGVSQSPRYKVTKRGQDVALRCDPISGHVSLYWYRQALGQGPEFLTYFNYEAQQDKSGLPNDRFSAERPEGSISTLTIQRTEQRDSAMYRCASSRAGGNEQYFGPGTRLTVT.

CDR3 region: CASGPGTSPDTQYF. The CDR3, as DNA: TGTGCCAGCGGCCCCGGGACTAGCCCCGATACGCAGTATTTT. The chain joins TRBV27 to TRBJ2-3; the match to TRBD2 covers 9 bases. Germline CDR1 and CDR2: MNHEY and SMNVEV (reference sequence). V lost 8 bases, J lost 6 bases, and 9 bases stayed unmatched. The CDR3 runs to 14 residues.

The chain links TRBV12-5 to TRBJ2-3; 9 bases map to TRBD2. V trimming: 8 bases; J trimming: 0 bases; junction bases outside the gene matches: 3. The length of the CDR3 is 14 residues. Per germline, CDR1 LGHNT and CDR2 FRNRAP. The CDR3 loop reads CASRLAGSTDTQYF. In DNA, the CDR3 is TGTGCTAGTAGGCTAGCGGGGAGCACAGATACGCAGTATTTT.

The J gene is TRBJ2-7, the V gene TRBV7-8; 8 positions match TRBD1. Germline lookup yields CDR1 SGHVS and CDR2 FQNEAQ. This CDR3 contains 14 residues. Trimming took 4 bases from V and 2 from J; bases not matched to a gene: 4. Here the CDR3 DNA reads TGTGCCAGCAGCTGGGAGACAGGGGCCTACGAGCAGTACTTC. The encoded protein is CASSWETGAYEQYF. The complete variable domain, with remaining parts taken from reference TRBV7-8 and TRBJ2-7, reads GAGVSQSPRYKVAKRGQDVALRCDPISGHVSLFWYQQALGQGPEFLTYFQNEAQLDKSGLPSDRFFAERPEGSVSTLKIQRTQQEDSAVYLCASSWETGAYEQYFGPGTRLTVT.

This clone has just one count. CDR3 sequence: CASSQVPPTGINYGYTF. For the CDR3, the DNA is TGCGCCAGCAGCCAAGTTCCCCCTACCGGGATTAACTATGGCTACACCTTC. The V gene is TRBV4-3, the J gene TRBJ1-2; D is unclear. This CDR3 is 17 amino acids long. The V gene's germline CDR1 is LGHNA and CDR2 YSLEER. The V gene lost 1 base and the J gene lost 1 base, with 16 bases spanning the gap.

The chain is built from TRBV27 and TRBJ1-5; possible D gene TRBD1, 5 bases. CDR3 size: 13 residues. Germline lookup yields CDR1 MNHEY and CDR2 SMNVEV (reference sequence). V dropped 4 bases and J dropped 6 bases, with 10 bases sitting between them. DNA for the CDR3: TGTGCCAGCAGTTACTCAGGGCCTCAGCCCCAGCATTTT. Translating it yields CASSYSGPQPQHF.

The DNA for the CDR3 is TGTGCCAGCAGTTTATCATTGGGGGCTGGCAATCAGCCCCAGCATTTT. Translation: CASSLSLGAGNQPQHF. The chain carries TRBV27 and TRBJ1-5; perhaps TRBD1 as D (6 bases). Deletions cut 0 bases from V and 2 bases from J, with 11 bases between. Germline V gives CDR1 MNHEY, CDR2 SMNVEV (reference sequence). This CDR3 has 16 residues.

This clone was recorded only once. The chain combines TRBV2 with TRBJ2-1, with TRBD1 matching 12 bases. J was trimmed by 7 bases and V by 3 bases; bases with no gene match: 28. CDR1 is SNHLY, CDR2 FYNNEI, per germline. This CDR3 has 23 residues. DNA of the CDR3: TGTGCCAGCAGTGATGAGCAGGGGCTGAACATTGTGGGGACAGGGGGCGCGGAAAATGAGCAGTTCTTC. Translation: CASSDEQGLNIVGTGGAENEQFF. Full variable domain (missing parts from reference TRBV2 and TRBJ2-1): EPEVTQTPSHQVTQMGQEVILRCVPISNHLYFYWYRQILGQKVEFLVSFYNNEISEKSEIFDDQFSVERPDGSNFTLKIRSTKLEDSAMYFCASSDEQGLNIVGTGGAENEQFFGPGTRLTVL.